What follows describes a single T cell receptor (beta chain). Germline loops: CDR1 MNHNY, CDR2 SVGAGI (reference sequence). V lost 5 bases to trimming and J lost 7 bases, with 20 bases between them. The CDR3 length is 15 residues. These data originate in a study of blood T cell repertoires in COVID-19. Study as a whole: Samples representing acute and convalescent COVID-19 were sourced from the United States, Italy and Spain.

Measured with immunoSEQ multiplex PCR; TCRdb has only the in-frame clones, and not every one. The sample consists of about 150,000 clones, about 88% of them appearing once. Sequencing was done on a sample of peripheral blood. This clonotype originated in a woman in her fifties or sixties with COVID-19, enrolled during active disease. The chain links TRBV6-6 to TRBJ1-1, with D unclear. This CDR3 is CASSLAEVASVEAFF. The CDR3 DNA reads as TGTGCCAGCAGTCTCGCGGAGGTAGCCTCTGTTGAAGCTTTCTTT.